This T cell receptor beta chain was identified in a study of molecular identifiers for immune sequencing clone quantification. Whole-study results and caveats: With a barcode shared among identical TCR molecules, highly expanded clone sizes could be underestimated. Among effectors, clones above 20 RNA copies held over 99% of molecules; among naive cells, under 1%.

Sorting selected naive CD8 T cells with a CD8+CD4-CCR7+CD45RA+ phenotype. Previously described methods with listed TCR primers produced the bulk TCR libraries. One entry per CDR3 protein, called by TCRdb with MiXCR from the PCR reads. This table has about half a million distinct CDR3 sequences, around 21% appearing once. This clonotype occurred a few times. Its cognate antigen is unknown. This CDR3 is built from 15 residues. V shed 5 bases, J shed 5 bases, and the junction held 9 bases outside the gene matches. Germline loops: CDR1 SEHNR, CDR2 FQNEAQ (reference sequence). The sequenced sample was naive CD8+ T cells from blood, with Jurkat cell RNA spiked in. Subset: FACS-sorted CD8+CD4-CCR7+CD45RA+ naive T cells. The source is a human donor in good health. Some libraries in this study had Jurkat cell RNA spiked in. This sequence joins TRBV7-9 and TRBJ2-5; 9 bases are shared with TRBD2. The CDR3 sequence is CASSPLAGGMETQYF. DNA of the CDR3: TGTGCCAGCAGCCCACTTGCGGGGGGGATGGAGACCCAGTACTTC.